One sample yielded the 9 T cell receptor beta chains listed below, sequenced in a study of T cells expressing NK-cell markers. Using the 5' RACE reads, TCRdb records one entry per CDR3 protein without DNA. The specimen's table records 300,000 to 450,000 distinct CDR3 sequences. The sequencing sample was made of blood T cells: a sorted CD56 or NKG2C T cell subset, CD4+ or CD8+ T cells, or bulk PBMC T cells (not recorded which). These receptors all come from a man aged 18 to 69 in good health.

The chain recombines TRBV19 with TRBJ2-1; the TCRdb D gene call, TRBD1, has no DNA to confirm it. The CDR3 is 15 amino acids. CDR1 is LNHDA, CDR2 SQIVND, per germline (reference sequence). CDR3 residues: CASSIGDSPNNEQFF. Looking up the rest from reference TRBV19 and TRBJ2-1 gives the full variable domain: DGGITQSPKYLFRKEGQNVTLSCEQNLNHDAMYWYRQDPGQGLRLIYYSQIVNDFQKGDIAEGYSVSREKKESFPLTVTSAQKNPTAFYLCASSIGDSPNNEQFFGPGTRLTVL.

The chain recombines TRBV11-2 with TRBJ2-6. Germline lookup yields CDR1 SGHAT and CDR2 FQNNGV. This CDR3 is 16 amino acids long. CDR3 protein: CASSLVVGAGANVLTF. Full variable domain (remainder filled in from reference TRBV11-2 and TRBJ2-6): EAGVAQSPRYKIIEKRQSVAFWCNPISGHATLYWYQQILGQGPKLLIQFQNNGVVDDSQLPKDRFSAERLKGVDSTLKIQPAKLEDSAVYLCASSLVVGAGANVLTFGAGSRLTVL.

The chain couples TRBV7-2 to TRBJ1-5; TCRdb's assignment of TRBD1 cannot be checked, as there is no DNA. CDR3 length equals 14 residues. Germline V gene sequence: CDR1 SGHTA, CDR2 FQGNSA. This chain's CDR3 is CASSVSGRNQPQHF.

The rearrangement links TRBV14 to TRBJ2-2; TCRdb's assignment of TRBD1 cannot be checked, as there is no DNA. The CDR3 is 14 residues long. The germline CDR1 and CDR2 sequences are SGHDN and FVKESK. The CDR3 is CASSRRVATGELFF. The full variable domain, with the rest looked up from reference TRBV14 and TRBJ2-2, is EAGVTQFPSHSVIEKGQTVTLRCDPISGHDNLYWYRRVMGKEIKFLLHFVKESKQDESGMPNNRFLAERTGGTYSTLKVQPAELEDSGVYFCASSRRVATGELFFGEGSRLTVL.

The V call is TRBV20-1, the J call TRBJ2-1; without DNA, the TCRdb call of TRBD1 cannot be checked. Germline loops: CDR1 DFQATT, CDR2 SNEGSKA (reference sequence). The CDR3 covers 17 residues. This chain's CDR3 is CSARDQAGRGRHNEQFF.

The V gene is TRBV5-1, the J gene TRBJ2-2; TCRdb indicates TRBD1, and absent DNA this call remains unverified. CDR1 and CDR2 (germline): SGHRS, YFSETQ. CDR3 size: 15 residues. The CDR3 is CASSYSTPITGELFF.

V gene TRBV18 combines with J gene TRBJ2-7; no DNA is available, so the TRBD1 call from TCRdb remains unchecked. The germline gives CDR1 KGHSH, CDR2 LQKENI. This CDR3 contains 15 residues. The CDR3 here is CASSPSRGRFRQQYF.

V is TRBV5-6 and J is TRBJ2-2. The CDR3 is 15 residues long. Per germline, CDR1 SGHDT and CDR2 YYEEEE. The CDR3 protein is CASSLGSSNTGELFF.

J is TRBJ2-1 and V is TRBV28; checking the TCRdb D call of TRBD2 is not possible without DNA. The length of the CDR3 is 14 residues. In germline, CDR1 is MDHEN, CDR2 SYDVKM. The CDR3 protein is CASSLAGGLLEQFF.